Detailed here is one TCR beta chain. No antigen is known for it. V was trimmed by 0 bases and J by 4 bases, leaving 23 bases between them. CDR1 SGHRS and CDR2 YFSETQ come from the germline V gene. The CDR3 covers 18 residues. The source of the sample is a study of shared clonotypes between healthy human individuals. At the level of the study: The people who gave samples were a couple of women and a few men aged 18 to 49.

General study points: Sequencing depth was expected to affect clonotype sharing among donors.

The deep-level immunoSEQ assay was used. Clones were sequenced by immunoSEQ multiplex PCR, and TCRdb holds only the in-frame ones, with some missing. The table shows about 580,000 clones, with 98% occurring only once. Naive CD8 cells were CD45RO-negative, positively selected for CCR7, excluding terminally differentiated effector memory CD45RA+ cells. Sequencing was done on a sample of naive CD8+ T cells sorted from blood. The sequence derives from a man under 40 in good health. The V and J genes are TRBV5-1 and TRBJ2-7; possible D gene TRBD1, 6 bases. CDR3 sequence (DNA): TGCGCCAGCAGCTTGGTTACAGGGTTTGGGGTAGATGCTTACGAGCAGTACTTC. Its translation: CASSLVTGFGVDAYEQYF.